Each of the 25 T cell receptor beta chains below was sequenced from the same sample in a study of OX40 agonist ivuxolimab in advanced cancers. Method: immunoSEQ multiplex PCR; TCRdb's copy keeps in-frame clones and lacks some. The sample lists around 81,000 clones, 88% occurring once. Sequencing used CD4+ or CD8+ T cells sorted from blood, obtained in a trial of the OX40 agonist ivuxolimab. The receptors derive from an adult with an advanced solid tumor such as melanoma, head and neck, liver or kidney cancer.

V usage is TRBV11-2 and J usage is TRBJ1-1; D remains ambiguous. Trimming left V 1 base short and J 3 bases short, with 18 bases between. Germline V gene data show CDR1 as SGHAT and CDR2 as FQNNGV. The CDR3 has 17 amino acids. This chain's CDR3 is CASSLGRAEGVDTEAFF. CDR3 coding DNA: TGTGCCAGCAGCTTAGGGAGGGCGGAGGGCGTCGACACTGAAGCTTTCTTT. Full variable domain (outside the CDR3, taken from reference TRBV11-2 and TRBJ1-1): EAGVAQSPRYKIIEKRQSVAFWCNPISGHATLYWYQQILGQGPKLLIQFQNNGVVDDSQLPKDRFSAERLKGVDSTLKIQPAKLEDSAVYLCASSLGRAEGVDTEAFFGQGTRLTVV.

This chain links TRBV9 with TRBJ2-2, with a tentative D call TRBD2 (7 bases). The germline CDR1 and CDR2 sequences are SGDLS and YYNGEE. The V end was cut by 4 bases, the J end by 4 bases, with 17 bases between. There are 16 residues in the CDR3. The CDR3 bases are TGTGCCAGCAGCACATCCGGGGGGCAGGGCACCGGGGAGCTGTTTTTT. Translated: CASSTSGGQGTGELFF.

J is TRBJ2-7 and V is TRBV2; 8 bases agree with TRBD1. The ends lost 5 bases at V and 6 bases at J; junction bases unmatched: 3. Germline CDR1 and CDR2: SNHLY and FYNNEI. There are 12 residues in the CDR3. For the CDR3, the DNA is TGTGCCAGCAGTTTGGACAGGGCCGAGCAGTACTTC. Its protein is CASSLDRAEQYF. The entire variable domain, with the rest obtained from reference TRBV2 and TRBJ2-7, is as follows: EPEVTQTPSHQVTQMGQEVILRCVPISNHLYFYWYRQILGQKVEFLVSFYNNEISEKSEIFDDQFSVERPDGSNFTLKIRSTKLEDSAMYFCASSLDRAEQYFGPGTRLTVT.

The chain links TRBV11-2 to TRBJ2-3, with unresolved D. V lost 2 bases, J lost 5 bases, and 11 bases lay in between. Per the germline V gene, CDR1 is SGHAT and CDR2 is FQNNGV. The CDR3 is made up of 14 amino acids. This CDR3 reads CASSLTTAVDTQYF. The CDR3 nucleotides read TGTGCCAGCAGCTTAACGACGGCCGTAGATACGCAGTATTTT. The full variable domain, its missing parts supplied by reference TRBV11-2 and TRBJ2-3, is EAGVAQSPRYKIIEKRQSVAFWCNPISGHATLYWYQQILGQGPKLLIQFQNNGVVDDSQLPKDRFSAERLKGVDSTLKIQPAKLEDSAVYLCASSLTTAVDTQYFGPGTRLTVL.

This clone was seen only once. The chain carries TRBV6-5 and TRBJ2-7; perhaps TRBD2 as D (6 bases). There are 13 residues in the CDR3. V gave up 4 bases and J gave up 4 bases, with 11 bases separating them. Germline-derived CDR1 and CDR2 are MNHEY and SVGAGI. As DNA, the CDR3 is TGTGCCAGCAGTTCCAGCGGGCCTTACGAGCAGTACTTC. It encodes CASSSSGPYEQYF.

V gene TRBV28 combines with J gene TRBJ1-2; D gene unclear. Trimming shortened V by 7 bases and J by 5 bases, and 11 bases separated the two germline ends. The CDR3 loop spans 12 amino acids. The germline V gene has CDR1 MDHEN and CDR2 SYDVKM. The CDR3 coding sequence is TGTGCCAGCAAGTCGCCCCCATATGGCTACACCTTC. This encodes CASKSPPYGYTF.

This clone was detected only once. The chain has TRBV14 and TRBJ2-5; D uncertain. Germline CDR1 is SGHDN and CDR2 is FVKESK. V was trimmed by 4 bases and J by 0 bases, leaving 9 bases between them. The CDR3 extends over 14 amino acids. The CDR3 here is CASSLRRNQETQYF. The CDR3, as DNA: TGTGCCAGCAGCCTTCGACGGAACCAAGAGACCCAGTACTTC.

V gene TRBV7-2 combines with J gene TRBJ2-1; D gene ambiguous. With 8 bases removed from V and 4 bases from J, the gap between germline ends came to 21 bases. CDR3 size: 16 residues. CDR1 is SGHTA, CDR2 FQGNSA, per germline. The CDR3 reads CASSQRTIGPYNEQFF. Here the CDR3 DNA reads TGTGCCAGCTCCCAGAGGACCATTGGTCCTTACAATGAGCAGTTCTTC.

Only one count was recorded for this clone. The chain carries TRBV5-5 and TRBJ1-4; TRBD1 aligns across 7 bases. CDR3 size: 14 residues. The germline gives CDR1 SGHKS, CDR2 YYEKEE (reference sequence). Trimming removed 5 bases from V and 3 bases from J; junction bases left unmatched: 4. CDR3 bases: TGTGCCAGCAGGGCGGGACAGCCTAATGAAAAACTGTTTTTT. It encodes CASRAGQPNEKLFF.

CDR3 nucleotides: TGTGCCAGCAGCCCCACGTCAGGGACCCAGCCCCAGCATTTT. Amino acid sequence: CASSPTSGTQPQHF. The V and J genes are TRBV7-6 and TRBJ1-5, with D maybe TRBD1 (5 bases). Germline values: CDR1 SGHVS, CDR2 FNYEAQ. Trimming took 5 bases from V and 7 from J, leaving 15 bases between them. The CDR3 spans 14 residues.

The V gene is TRBV7-3, the J gene TRBJ2-1, with 7 bases fitting TRBD2. J lost 7 bases, V lost 4 bases, and 7 bases had no gene match. The CDR3 spans 14 residues. CDR1 SGHTA and CDR2 FQGTGA come from the germline V gene. The CDR3 DNA reads as TGTGCCAGCAGCTGGGCTAGCGGCACAAATGAGCAGTTCTTC. It is translated as CASSWASGTNEQFF.

This clone has only one observation. The chain uses TRBV29-1 and TRBJ2-1, with a weak D call TRBD2 (7 bases). This CDR3 region has 14 residues. V lost 3 bases, J lost 1 base, and 10 bases lay in between. The germline V gene has CDR1 SQVTM and CDR2 ANQGSEA. CDR3 nucleotide sequence: TGCAGCGTTGAGGGGGGGCCTTCCTACAATGAGCAGTTCTTC. This translates into CSVEGGPSYNEQFF.

This rearrangement joins TRBV4-2 to TRBJ2-1; D possibly corresponds to TRBD1 (5 bases). The length of the CDR3 is 17 residues. Between the trimmed V and J ends, which lost 4 bases and 7 bases, there was a span of 23 bases. Germline V gene data show CDR1 as LGHNA and CDR2 as YNFKEQ. Here the CDR3 reads CASSLQPWGSEWNEQFF. The CDR3, as DNA: TGTGCCAGCAGCCTTCAGCCCTGGGGCAGTGAGTGGAATGAGCAGTTCTTC.

The genes are TRBV11-2 and TRBJ2-7, with 7 bases lining up with TRBD1. This CDR3 is 15 amino acids long. Germline values: CDR1 SGHAT, CDR2 FQNNGV. Trimming took 4 bases from V and 2 from J; bases not matched to a gene: 8. CDR3 DNA sequence: TGTGCCAGCAGCTACACGACAGGGAACCCCTACGAGCAGTACTTC. Its translation is CASSYTTGNPYEQYF.

The V and J genes are TRBV7-3 and TRBJ2-1; D is possibly TRBD2 (6 bases). The germline V and J ends were trimmed by 5 bases and 0 bases, with 11 bases remaining between them. Germline V CDR1 and CDR2: SGHTA, FQGTGA. This CDR3 has 15 residues. CDR3 DNA: TGTGCCAGCAGCCCTTACGGGAGCTCCTACAATGAGCAGTTCTTC. Residues: CASSPYGSSYNEQFF. Full variable domain (remainder filled in from reference TRBV7-3 and TRBJ2-1): GAGVSQTPSNKVTEKGKYVELRCDPISGHTALYWYRQSLGQGPEFLIYFQGTGAADDSGLPNDRFFAVRPEGSVSTLKIQRTERGDSAVYLCASSPYGSSYNEQFFGPGTRLTVL.

This chain joins TRBV30 and TRBJ2-4; no definite D call. V was cut by 0 bases and J by 0 bases, with 3 bases left in between. CDR3 length equals 13 residues. From germline, CDR1 is GTSNPN and CDR2 SVGIG (reference sequence). In DNA, the CDR3 is TGTGCCTGGAGTGTAGGAGCCAAAAACATTCAGTACTTC. Translated: CAWSVGAKNIQYF. The complete variable domain, with remaining parts taken from reference TRBV30 and TRBJ2-4, reads SQTIHQWPATLVQPVGSPLSLECTVEGTSNPNLYWYRQAAGRGLQLLFYSVGIGQISSEVPQNLSASRPQDRQFILSSKKLLLSDSGFYLCAWSVGAKNIQYFGAGTRLSVL.

The chain couples TRBV4-1 to TRBJ1-2, with D maybe TRBD1 (6 bases). The V gene's germline CDR1 is MGHRA and CDR2 YSYEKL. The CDR3 is made up of 13 amino acids. Between the trimmed V and J ends, which lost 5 bases and 6 bases, there was a span of 13 bases. The CDR3 nucleotides are TGCGCCAGCAGCTTTAGGGGACAAAATGGCTACACCTTC. Translation gives CASSFRGQNGYTF.

The chain links TRBV7-9 to TRBJ1-2, with D tentatively TRBD1 (5 bases). V was pared by 5 bases and J by 4 bases, with 11 bases between. This CDR3 comprises 13 residues. Germline V gives CDR1 SEHNR, CDR2 FQNEAQ (reference sequence). As DNA, the CDR3 is TGTGCCAGCAGCCAACAGGAACGCTATGGCTACACCTTC. Translating gives CASSQQERYGYTF.

The chain joins TRBV2 to TRBJ1-1; tentative D call: TRBD1 (5 bases). V shed 6 bases and J shed 1 base, with 12 bases lying between them. Germline loops: CDR1 SNHLY, CDR2 FYNNEI. The CDR3 loop spans 14 amino acids. The DNA for the CDR3 is TGTGCCAGCAGAAGGGGCACAGGGAACACTGAAGCTTTCTTT. Protein sequence: CASRRGTGNTEAFF.

The chain joins TRBV6-5 to TRBJ2-5; TRBD2 is a possible D gene (5 bases). CDR1 and CDR2 (germline): MNHEY, SVGAGI. V was trimmed by 0 bases and J by 5 bases, leaving 13 bases between them. The CDR3 has 15 residues. The CDR3 DNA sequence: TGTGCCAGCAGTTACTCGTACGGGATGATGGAGACCCAGTACTTC. Amino acids: CASSYSYGMMETQYF.

In this sample, this clone turned up a few times. This chain uses TRBV30 with TRBJ1-3, with a weak D call TRBD1 (5 bases). The CDR3 extends over 14 amino acids. Germline V gene data show CDR1 as GTSNPN and CDR2 as SVGIG (reference sequence). V lost 3 bases, J lost 6 bases, and 15 bases lay in between. The CDR3 nucleotides read TGTGCCTGGAGCCGTGGGGGGGATACAAACACCATATATTTT. The encoded protein is CAWSRGGDTNTIYF.

In its sample, this clone was seen once. V is TRBV18 and J is TRBJ1-3, with no clear D. Trimming left V 0 bases short and J 2 bases short, with 5 bases between. The CDR3 contains 14 residues. CDR1 KGHSH and CDR2 LQKENI come from the germline V gene. The CDR3 here is CASSPPSTGNTIYF. The CDR3 DNA reads TGTGCCAGCTCACCACCTTCAACTGGAAACACCATATATTTT.

The chain joins TRBV6-5 to TRBJ2-2; 11 bases line up with TRBD2. CDR3 length equals 15 residues. V lost 7 bases to trimming and J lost 9 bases; unmatched junction nucleotides: 10. The germline CDR1 and CDR2 sequences are MNHEY and SVGAGI. The CDR3 DNA follows: TGTGCCAGCACCCAAACTAGCGGGAGCTCCCGGGAGCTGTTTTTT. Its protein product is CASTQTSGSSRELFF.

The chain joins TRBV7-8 to TRBJ2-7; 10 positions agree with TRBD1. The CDR3 totals 14 residues. Germline CDR1 and CDR2: SGHVS and FQNEAQ. Germline trimming cut 6 bases from V and 4 bases from J; bases unmatched to any gene: 6. In DNA form, the CDR3 reads TGTGCCAGCAGAGCGGACAGGGGGAAATACGAGCAGTACTTC. This gives the protein CASRADRGKYEQYF.

The chain joins TRBV4-2 to TRBJ1-5; the D is unclear. V was pared by 0 bases and J by 0 bases, with 6 bases between. Looked up from germline, CDR1 is LGHNA and CDR2 is YNFKEQ. This CDR3 has 15 residues. CDR3 loop: CASSQDNYSNQPQHF. Here the CDR3 DNA reads TGTGCCAGCAGCCAAGACAATTATAGCAATCAGCCCCAGCATTTT.